A selection of T cell receptor beta chains follows, all from one sample in a study of cytomegalovirus exposure and HLA in healthy donors. The assay was immunoSEQ multiplex PCR, and TCRdb's table has in-frame clones only and misses some. The sample lists 130,000 to 150,000 clones; nearly 80% were seen once. The sample was PBMCs. These receptors all stem from a male donor in good health and CMV-seronegative. Both conserved end residues are part of each CDR3. Each record gives: V gene, J gene, clone size, D gene, CDR3 DNA, CDR3 protein. The D gene is left open where the match is weak. The size of a clone is reported for some rows only, either as once, few or many, or as a class for expanded clones.

V: TRBV29-1
J: TRBJ1-6
size: .
D: .
DNA: TGCAGCGTTATGCTACAGATCAATTCACCCCTCCACTTT
CDR3: CSVMLQINSPLHF

V: TRBV29-1
J: TRBJ1-2
size: .
D: .
DNA: TGCAGCGTTCGGAGGGTCACCTATGGCTACACCTTC
CDR3: CSVRRVTYGYTF

V: TRBV28
J: TRBJ1-2
size: .
D: .
DNA: TGTGCCAGCTACATAAACTATGGCTACACCTTC
CDR3: CASYINYGYTF

V: TRBV29-1
J: TRBJ2-7
size: .
D: .
DNA: TGCAGCGTTGAAGGATTGGTCAGGGGCGAGCAGTACTTC
CDR3: CSVEGLVRGEQYF

V: TRBV28
J: TRBJ2-3
size: .
D: TRBD2
DNA: TGTGCCAGCAGTCCTCCGGGGGGAAGTAGCACAGATACGCAGTATTTT
CDR3: CASSPPGGSSTDTQYF

V: TRBV7-6
J: TRBJ2-7
size: .
D: TRBD1
DNA: TGTGCCAGCAGCTTAACAGGGGGCTCAAACGAGCAGTACTTC
CDR3: CASSLTGGSNEQYF

V: TRBV30
J: TRBJ1-1
size: .
D: TRBD1
DNA: TGTGCCTGGAGTACAGGGGGAGAAACTGAAGCTTTCTTT
CDR3: CAWSTGGETEAFF

V: TRBV28
J: TRBJ1-5
size: .
D: .
DNA: TGTGCCAGCAGTTCTTACATAGAGGGTAGGAAGCAGCCCCAGCATTTT
CDR3: CASSSYIEGRKQPQHF

V: TRBV7-9
J: TRBJ2-3
size: .
D: TRBD1
DNA: TGTGCCAGCAGTCTAATTGTGGGCGGGACAGGGTCCTCGGATACGCAGTATTTT
CDR3: CASSLIVGGTGSSDTQYF

V: TRBV27
J: TRBJ2-7
size: few
D: .
DNA: TGTGCCAGCAGTCTAGTCAGTGGTGGCTACGAGCAGTACTTC
CDR3: CASSLVSGGYEQYF

V: TRBV20-1
J: TRBJ1-1
size: .
D: .
DNA: TGCAGTGCTAGAGTACAGGAAGCTTTCTTT
CDR3: CSARVQEAFF

V: TRBV20-1
J: TRBJ1-2
size: .
D: .
DNA: TGCAGTGCTACAGGAAGCTATGGCTACACCTTC
CDR3: CSATGSYGYTF

V: TRBV4-3
J: TRBJ2-7
size: .
D: .
DNA: TGCGCCAGCAGCCGCGATCGGGACACCTCCTACGAGCAGTACTTC
CDR3: CASSRDRDTSYEQYF

V: TRBV15
J: TRBJ1-5
size: .
D: .
DNA: TGTGCCACCAGCAGAGATACAGGGTATCAGCCCCAGCATTTT
CDR3: CATSRDTGYQPQHF

V: TRBV6-1
J: TRBJ1-5
size: .
D: TRBD1
DNA: TGTGCCAGCAGTGAAGTCCAGGGGGCATCTGGCAATCAGCCCCAGCATTTT
CDR3: CASSEVQGASGNQPQHF

V: TRBV6-4
J: TRBJ1-6
size: .
D: .
DNA: TGTGCCAGCAGCTCTGACGGGCAGGGCAGTTCACCCCTCCACTTT
CDR3: CASSSDGQGSSPLHF

V: TRBV4-1
J: TRBJ2-3
size: .
D: .
DNA: TGCGCCAGCAGCCAAGGACTGGTCACAGATACGCAGTATTTT
CDR3: CASSQGLVTDTQYF

V: TRBV6-4
J: TRBJ2-6
size: .
D: .
DNA: TGTGCCAGCAGAAAGCCTGGGGCCAACGTCCTGACTTTC
CDR3: CASRKPGANVLTF

V: TRBV5-1
J: TRBJ2-1
size: .
D: TRBD2
DNA: TGCGCCAGCTTTGCGGGGGGGCCCAACAATGAGCAGTTCTTC
CDR3: CASFAGGPNNEQFF

V: TRBV27
J: TRBJ2-2
size: few
D: .
DNA: TGTGCCAGCAGTTCTGGACAGAACACCGGGGAGCTGTTTTTT
CDR3: CASSSGQNTGELFF

V: TRBV28
J: TRBJ2-7
size: few
D: TRBD1
DNA: TGTGCCAGCGGACAGGGGGCTGTCGAGCAGTACTTC
CDR3: CASGQGAVEQYF

V: TRBV28
J: TRBJ1-1
size: .
D: .
DNA: TGTGCCAGCAGGTCCGGAGGGGTAGTCAACACTGAAGCTTTCTTT
CDR3: CASRSGGVVNTEAFF

V: TRBV6-5
J: TRBJ1-1
size: .
D: .
DNA: TGTGCCAGCAGTACCTTTCGACAGGTTTACACTGAAGCTTTCTTT
CDR3: CASSTFRQVYTEAFF

V: TRBV9
J: TRBJ2-3
size: .
D: .
DNA: TGTGCCAGCAGCGAGGGACACCGCACAGATACGCAGTATTTT
CDR3: CASSEGHRTDTQYF

V: TRBV9
J: TRBJ2-7
size: once
D: TRBD1
DNA: TGTGCCAGCAGCCAAGGGGGCGGTAGCTCCTACGAGCAGTACTTC
CDR3: CASSQGGGSSYEQYF

V: TRBV10-3
J: TRBJ1-1
size: .
D: TRBD1
DNA: TGTGCCATGACGGACAGGCAGGACACTGAAGCTTTCTTT
CDR3: CAMTDRQDTEAFF

V: TRBV13
J: TRBJ2-7
size: few
D: .
DNA: TGTGCCAGCAGCTCCCCGGGCTCCTACGAGCAGTACTTC
CDR3: CASSSPGSYEQYF

V: TRBV16
J: TRBJ2-3
size: .
D: .
DNA: TGTGCCAGCAGCCCACGGGCAGATACGCAGTATTTT
CDR3: CASSPRADTQYF

V: TRBV19
J: TRBJ1-1
size: .
D: .
DNA: TGTGCCAGTAGTATTGGGCAGACTGAAGCTTTCTTT
CDR3: CASSIGQTEAFF

V: TRBV9
J: TRBJ1-1
size: .
D: TRBD1
DNA: TGTGCCAGCAGCGCGACCGACAGGGCCACTGAAGCTTTCTTT
CDR3: CASSATDRATEAFF

V: TRBV6-5
J: TRBJ1-2
size: .
D: .
DNA: TGTGCCAGCAGTTACTTTGGGACATCGATTCGCTATGGCTACACCTTC
CDR3: CASSYFGTSIRYGYTF

V: TRBV7-2
J: TRBJ1-5
size: .
D: .
DNA: TGTGCCAGCAGCTTTTATTCCAATCAGCCCCAGCATTTT
CDR3: CASSFYSNQPQHF

V: TRBV27
J: TRBJ2-2
size: .
D: .
DNA: TGTGCCAGCAGTAGGCACGGAGCGAACACCGGGGAGCTGTTTTTT
CDR3: CASSRHGANTGELFF